This TCR beta chain stems from a study of blood T cell repertoires in COVID-19. TCRdb's table, derived via immunoSEQ multiplex PCR, lists solely in-frame clones and lacks some. The sample contains over 200,000 clones, about 80% of which appear only once. This CDR3 is 16 amino acids long. J gave up 3 bases and V 3 bases, and 4 bases lay outside the gene matches. Germline values: CDR1 SGHAT, CDR2 FQNNGV. The material sequenced was peripheral blood. The chain uses TRBV11-2 and TRBJ2-1; 11 bases match TRBD2. The source of this sequence is a woman of 80 years or more with acute or convalescent COVID-19. In DNA, the CDR3 is TGTGCCAGCAGCTTTGCCGGGACTAGCGGCTACAATGAGCAGTTCTTC. It specifies CASSFAGTSGYNEQFF.